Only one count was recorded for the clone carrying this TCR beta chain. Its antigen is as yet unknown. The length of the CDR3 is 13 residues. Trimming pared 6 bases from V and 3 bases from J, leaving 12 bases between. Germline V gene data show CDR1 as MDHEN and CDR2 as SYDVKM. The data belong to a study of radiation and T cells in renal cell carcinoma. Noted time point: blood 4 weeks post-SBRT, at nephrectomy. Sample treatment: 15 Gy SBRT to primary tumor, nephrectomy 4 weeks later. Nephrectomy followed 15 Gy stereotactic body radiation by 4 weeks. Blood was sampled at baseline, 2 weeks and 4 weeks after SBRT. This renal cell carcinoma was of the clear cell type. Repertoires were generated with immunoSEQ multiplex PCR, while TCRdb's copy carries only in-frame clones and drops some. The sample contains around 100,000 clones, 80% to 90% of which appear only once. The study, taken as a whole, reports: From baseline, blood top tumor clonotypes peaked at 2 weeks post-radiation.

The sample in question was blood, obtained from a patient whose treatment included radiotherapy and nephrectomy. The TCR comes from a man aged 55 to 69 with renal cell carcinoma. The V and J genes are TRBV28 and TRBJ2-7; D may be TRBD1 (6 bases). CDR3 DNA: TGTGCCAGCAGAATCGGACAGCACTACGAGCAGTACTTC. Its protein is CASRIGQHYEQYF.